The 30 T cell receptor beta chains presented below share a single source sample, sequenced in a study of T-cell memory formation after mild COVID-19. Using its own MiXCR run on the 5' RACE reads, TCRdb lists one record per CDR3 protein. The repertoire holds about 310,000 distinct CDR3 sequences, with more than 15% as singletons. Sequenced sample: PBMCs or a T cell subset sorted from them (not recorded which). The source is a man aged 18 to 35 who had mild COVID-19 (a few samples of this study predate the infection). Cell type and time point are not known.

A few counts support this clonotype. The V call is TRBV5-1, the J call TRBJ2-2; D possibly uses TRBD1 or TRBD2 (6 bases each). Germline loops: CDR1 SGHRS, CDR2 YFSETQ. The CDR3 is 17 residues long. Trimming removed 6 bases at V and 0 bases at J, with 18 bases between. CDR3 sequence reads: CASKRRGFQTNTGELFF. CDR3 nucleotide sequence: TGCGCCAGCAAAAGGAGGGGGTTCCAAACGAACACCGGGGAGCTGTTTTTT.

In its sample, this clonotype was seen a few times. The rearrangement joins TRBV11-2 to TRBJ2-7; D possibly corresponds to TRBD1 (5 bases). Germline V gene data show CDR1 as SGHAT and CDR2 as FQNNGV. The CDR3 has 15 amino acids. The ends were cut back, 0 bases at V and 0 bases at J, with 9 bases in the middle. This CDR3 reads CASSLDSRASYEQYV. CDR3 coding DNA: TGTGCCAGCAGCTTAGATTCCAGGGCCTCCTACGAGCAGTACGTC.

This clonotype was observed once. Written as DNA, the CDR3 is TGCAGCTCCCAGTCCGGGGGAAGAGGCAATCAGCCCCAGCATTTT. It encodes CSSQSGGRGNQPQHF. This rearrangement joins TRBV20-1 to TRBJ1-5; TRBD1 is a possible D gene (5 bases). The CDR3 is 15 residues long. CDR1 is DFQATT and CDR2 is SNEGSKA in the germline V gene (reference sequence).

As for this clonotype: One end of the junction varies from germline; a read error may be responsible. DNA of the CDR3: TGTGCCAGCAGCGTTGACGCCAACTATGTCTACACCTTC. Translation: CASSVDANYVYTF. The rearrangement links TRBV9 to TRBJ1-2; D unresolved. This CDR3 is 13 amino acids long. Germline V gives CDR1 SGDLS, CDR2 YYNGEE. Full variable domain (remainder filled in from reference TRBV9 and TRBJ1-2): DSGVTQTPKHLITATGQRVTLRCSPRSGDLSVYWYQQSLDQGLQFLIQYYNGEERAKGNILERFSAQQFPDLHSELNLSSLELGDSALYFCASSVDANYVYTFGSGTRLTVV.

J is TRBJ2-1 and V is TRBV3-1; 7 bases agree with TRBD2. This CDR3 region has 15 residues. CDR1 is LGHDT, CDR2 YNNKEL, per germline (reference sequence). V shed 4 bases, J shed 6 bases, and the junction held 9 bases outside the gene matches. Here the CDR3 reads CASSPPGLQSNEQFF. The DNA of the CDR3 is TGTGCCAGCAGCCCTCCGGGACTACAAAGCAATGAGCAGTTCTTC.

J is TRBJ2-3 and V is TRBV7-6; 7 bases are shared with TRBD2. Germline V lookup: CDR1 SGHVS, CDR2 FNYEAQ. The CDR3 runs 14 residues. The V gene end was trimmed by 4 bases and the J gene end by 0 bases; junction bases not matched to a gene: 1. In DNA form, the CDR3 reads TGTGCCAGCAGCTGGGGGGGGAGCACAGATACGCAGTATTTT. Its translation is CASSWGGSTDTQYF.

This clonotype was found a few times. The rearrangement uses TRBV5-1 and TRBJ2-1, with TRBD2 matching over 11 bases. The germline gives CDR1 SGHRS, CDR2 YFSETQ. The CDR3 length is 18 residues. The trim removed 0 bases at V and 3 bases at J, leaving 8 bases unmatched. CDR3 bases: TGCGCCAGCAGCTTGGCCCATAGCGGGGGGGCCTTCTACAATGAGCAGTTCTTC. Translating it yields CASSLAHSGGAFYNEQFF.

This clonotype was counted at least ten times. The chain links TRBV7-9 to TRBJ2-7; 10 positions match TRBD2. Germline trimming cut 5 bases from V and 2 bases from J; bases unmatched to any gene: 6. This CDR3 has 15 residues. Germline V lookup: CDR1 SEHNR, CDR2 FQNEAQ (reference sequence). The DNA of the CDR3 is TGTGCCAGCAGCCCTCGAAGCGGGGGGGCCTACGAGCAGTACGTC. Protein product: CASSPRSGGAYEQYV.

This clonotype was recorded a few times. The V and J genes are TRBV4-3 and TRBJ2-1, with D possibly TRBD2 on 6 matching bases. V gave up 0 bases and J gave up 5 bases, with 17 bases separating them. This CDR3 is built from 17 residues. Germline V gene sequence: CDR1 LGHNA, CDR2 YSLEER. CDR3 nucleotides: TGCGCCAGCAGCCAAGATGTGAGAGGACTACCCAACAATGAGCAGTTCTTC. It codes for CASSQDVRGLPNNEQFF.

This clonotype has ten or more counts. This chain's CDR3 is CASSPRGLRDTQYF. The CDR3 DNA reads TGTGCCAGCAGTCCGCGCGGGCTGCGAGATACGCAGTATTTT. The V gene is TRBV28, the J gene TRBJ2-3; weak D call: TRBD2 (5 bases). The CDR3 loop spans 14 amino acids. Germline V gives CDR1 MDHEN, CDR2 SYDVKM. Trimming cost V 5 bases and J 5 bases, with 14 bases left between them.

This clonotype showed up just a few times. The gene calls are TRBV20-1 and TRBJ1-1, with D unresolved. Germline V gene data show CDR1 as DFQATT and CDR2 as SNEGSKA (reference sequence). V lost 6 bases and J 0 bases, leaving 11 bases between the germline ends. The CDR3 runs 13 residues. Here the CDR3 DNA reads TGCAGTGCCCGAAGAGATATGAACACTGAAGCTTTCTTT. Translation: CSARRDMNTEAFF.

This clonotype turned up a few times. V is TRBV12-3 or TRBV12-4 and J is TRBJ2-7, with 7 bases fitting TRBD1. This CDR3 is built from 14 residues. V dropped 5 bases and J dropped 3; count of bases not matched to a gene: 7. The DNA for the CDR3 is TGTGCCAGCAGTCTAGGGACAGCTAACTACGAGCAGTACGTC. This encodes CASSLGTANYEQYV.

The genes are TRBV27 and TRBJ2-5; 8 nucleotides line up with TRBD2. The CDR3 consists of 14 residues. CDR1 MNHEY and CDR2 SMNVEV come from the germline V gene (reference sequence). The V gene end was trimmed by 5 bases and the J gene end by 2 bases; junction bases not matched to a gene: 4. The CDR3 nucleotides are TGTGCCAGCAGTCGTAGCGGGGAACAAGAGACCCAGTACTTC. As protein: CASSRSGEQETQYF.

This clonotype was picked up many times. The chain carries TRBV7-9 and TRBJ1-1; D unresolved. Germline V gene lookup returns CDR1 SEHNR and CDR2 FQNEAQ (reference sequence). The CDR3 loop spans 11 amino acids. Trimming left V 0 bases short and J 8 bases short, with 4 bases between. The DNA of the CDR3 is TGTGCCAGCAGCTTAGCGCCGGAAGCTTTCTTT. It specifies CASSLAPEAFF.

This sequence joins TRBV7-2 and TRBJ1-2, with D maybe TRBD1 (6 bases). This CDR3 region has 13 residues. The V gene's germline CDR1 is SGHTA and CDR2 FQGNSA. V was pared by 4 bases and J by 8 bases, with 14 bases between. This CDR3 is CASSSPGALGYTF. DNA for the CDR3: TGTGCCAGCAGCTCCCCGGGGGCGTTAGGCTACACCTTC.

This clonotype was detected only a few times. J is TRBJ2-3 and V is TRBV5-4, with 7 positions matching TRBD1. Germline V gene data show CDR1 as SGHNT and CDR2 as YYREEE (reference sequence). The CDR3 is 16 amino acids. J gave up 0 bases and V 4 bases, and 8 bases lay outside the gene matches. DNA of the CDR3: TGTGCCAGCAGCCTGGGCAACAGGGGCAGCACAGATACGCAGTATTTT. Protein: CASSLGNRGSTDTQYF.

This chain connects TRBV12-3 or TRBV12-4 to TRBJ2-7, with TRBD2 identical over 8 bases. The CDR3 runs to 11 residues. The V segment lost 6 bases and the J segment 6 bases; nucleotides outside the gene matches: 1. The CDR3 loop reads CASRGTSEQYV. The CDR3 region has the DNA TGTGCCAGCAGAGGGACTAGCGAGCAGTACGTC.

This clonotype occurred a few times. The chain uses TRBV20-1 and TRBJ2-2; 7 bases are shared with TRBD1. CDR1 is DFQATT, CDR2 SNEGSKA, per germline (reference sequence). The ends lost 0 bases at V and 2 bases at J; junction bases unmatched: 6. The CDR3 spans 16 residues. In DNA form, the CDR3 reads TGCAGTGCTAGAGATAGGGACAGCCACAACACCGGGGAGCTGTTTTTT. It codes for CSARDRDSHNTGELFF.

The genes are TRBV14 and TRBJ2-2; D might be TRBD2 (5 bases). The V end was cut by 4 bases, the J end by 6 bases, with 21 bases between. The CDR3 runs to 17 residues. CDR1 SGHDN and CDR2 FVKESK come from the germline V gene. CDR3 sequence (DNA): TGTGCCAGCAGCCGACTCGACTATAATACCCGGGCCGGGGAGCTGTTTTTT. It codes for CASSRLDYNTRAGELFF.

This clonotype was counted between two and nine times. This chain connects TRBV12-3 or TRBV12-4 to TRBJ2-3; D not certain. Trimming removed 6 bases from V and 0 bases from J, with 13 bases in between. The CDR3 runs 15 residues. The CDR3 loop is CASRGDGTSTDTQYF. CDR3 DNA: TGTGCCAGCAGAGGCGACGGTACTAGCACAGATACGCAGTATTTT.

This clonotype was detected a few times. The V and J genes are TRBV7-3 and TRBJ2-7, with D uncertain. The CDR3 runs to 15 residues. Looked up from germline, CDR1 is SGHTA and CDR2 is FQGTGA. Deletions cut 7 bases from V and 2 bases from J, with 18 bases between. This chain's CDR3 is CASTLDPVRAYEQYF. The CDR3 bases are TGTGCCAGCACCCTCGACCCCGTAAGGGCCTACGAGCAGTACTTC. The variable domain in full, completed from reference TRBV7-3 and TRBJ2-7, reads GAGVSQTPSNKVTEKGKYVELRCDPISGHTALYWYRQSLGQGPEFLIYFQGTGAADDSGLPNDRFFAVRPEGSVSTLKIQRTERGDSAVYLCASTLDPVRAYEQYFGPGTRLTVT.

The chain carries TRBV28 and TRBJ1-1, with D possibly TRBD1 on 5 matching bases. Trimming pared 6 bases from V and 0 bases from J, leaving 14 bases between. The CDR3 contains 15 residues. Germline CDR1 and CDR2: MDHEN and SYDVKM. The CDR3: CASRGPGGLNTEAFF. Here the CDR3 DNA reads TGTGCCAGCAGGGGACCGGGGGGACTGAACACTGAAGCTTTCTTT.

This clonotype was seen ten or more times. DNA for the CDR3: TGTGCCAGCAGCTACACTGAAGCTTTCTTT. This codes for CASSYTEAFF. The chain recombines TRBV7-2 with TRBJ1-1; D gene uncertain. The germline V gene encodes CDR1 SGHTA and CDR2 FQGNSA. V was pared by 4 bases and J by 3 bases, with 0 bases between. This CDR3 comprises 10 residues.

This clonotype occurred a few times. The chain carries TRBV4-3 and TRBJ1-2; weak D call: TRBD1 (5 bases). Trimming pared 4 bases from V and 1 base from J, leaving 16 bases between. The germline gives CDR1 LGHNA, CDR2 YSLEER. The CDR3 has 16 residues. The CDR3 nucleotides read TGCGCCAGCAGCCCTGAACAGTCGGGGCTTAACTATGGCTACACCTTC. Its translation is CASSPEQSGLNYGYTF.

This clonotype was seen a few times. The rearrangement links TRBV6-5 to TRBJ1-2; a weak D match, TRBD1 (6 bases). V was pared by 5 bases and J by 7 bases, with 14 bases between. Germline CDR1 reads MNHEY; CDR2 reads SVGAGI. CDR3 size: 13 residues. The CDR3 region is CASSPGTFGGYTF. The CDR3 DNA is TGTGCCAGCAGTCCCGGGACATTCGGTGGCTACACCTTC.

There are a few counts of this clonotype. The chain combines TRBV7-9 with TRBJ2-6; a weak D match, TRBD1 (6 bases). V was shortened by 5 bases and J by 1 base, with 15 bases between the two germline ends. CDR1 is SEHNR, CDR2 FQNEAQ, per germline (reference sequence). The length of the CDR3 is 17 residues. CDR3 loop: CASSTPTGKSGANVLTF. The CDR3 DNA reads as TGTGCCAGCAGCACCCCTACAGGGAAATCTGGGGCCAACGTCCTGACTTTC.

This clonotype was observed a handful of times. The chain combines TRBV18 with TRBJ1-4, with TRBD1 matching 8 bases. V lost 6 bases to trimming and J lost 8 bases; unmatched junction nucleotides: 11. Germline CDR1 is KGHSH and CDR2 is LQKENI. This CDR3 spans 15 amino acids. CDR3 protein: CASSQAGTGDEKLFF. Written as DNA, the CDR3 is TGTGCCAGCTCGCAAGCCGGGACAGGAGACGAAAAACTGTTTTTT.

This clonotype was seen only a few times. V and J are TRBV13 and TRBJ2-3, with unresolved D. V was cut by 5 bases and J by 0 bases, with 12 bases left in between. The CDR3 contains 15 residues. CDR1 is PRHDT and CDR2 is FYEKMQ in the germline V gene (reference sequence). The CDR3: CASSPPGGSTDTQYF. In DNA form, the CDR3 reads TGTGCCAGCAGCCCCCCGGGCGGAAGCACAGATACGCAGTATTTT.

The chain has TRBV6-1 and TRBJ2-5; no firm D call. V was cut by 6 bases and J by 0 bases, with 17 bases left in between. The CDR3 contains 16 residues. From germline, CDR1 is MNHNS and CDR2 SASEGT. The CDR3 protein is CASRPRFGLDQETQYF. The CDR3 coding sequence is TGTGCCAGCAGACCCAGGTTCGGGTTGGACCAAGAGACCCAGTACTTC.

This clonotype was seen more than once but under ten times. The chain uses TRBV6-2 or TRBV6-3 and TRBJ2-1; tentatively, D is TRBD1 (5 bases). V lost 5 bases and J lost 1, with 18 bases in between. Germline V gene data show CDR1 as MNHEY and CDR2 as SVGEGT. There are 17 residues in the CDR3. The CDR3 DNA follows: TGTGCCAGCAGTGACAGCCCTACGGGCCCGTCCTACAATGAGCAGTTCTTC. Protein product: CASSDSPTGPSYNEQFF.